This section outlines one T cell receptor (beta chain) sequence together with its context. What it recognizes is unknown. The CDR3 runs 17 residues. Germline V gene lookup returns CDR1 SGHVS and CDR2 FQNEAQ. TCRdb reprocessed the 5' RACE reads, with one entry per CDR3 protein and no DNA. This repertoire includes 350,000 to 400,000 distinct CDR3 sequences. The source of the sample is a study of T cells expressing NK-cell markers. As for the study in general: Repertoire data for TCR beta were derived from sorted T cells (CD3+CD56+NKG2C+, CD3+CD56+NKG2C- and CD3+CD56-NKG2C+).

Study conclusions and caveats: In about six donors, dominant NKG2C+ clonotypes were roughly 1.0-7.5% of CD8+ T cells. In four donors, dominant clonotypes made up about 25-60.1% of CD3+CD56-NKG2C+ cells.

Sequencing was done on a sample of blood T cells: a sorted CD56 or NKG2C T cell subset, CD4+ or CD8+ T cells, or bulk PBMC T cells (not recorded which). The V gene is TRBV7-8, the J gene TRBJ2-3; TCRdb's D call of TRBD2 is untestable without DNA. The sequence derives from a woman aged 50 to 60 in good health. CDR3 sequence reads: CASSSQGLAGGTDTQYF.